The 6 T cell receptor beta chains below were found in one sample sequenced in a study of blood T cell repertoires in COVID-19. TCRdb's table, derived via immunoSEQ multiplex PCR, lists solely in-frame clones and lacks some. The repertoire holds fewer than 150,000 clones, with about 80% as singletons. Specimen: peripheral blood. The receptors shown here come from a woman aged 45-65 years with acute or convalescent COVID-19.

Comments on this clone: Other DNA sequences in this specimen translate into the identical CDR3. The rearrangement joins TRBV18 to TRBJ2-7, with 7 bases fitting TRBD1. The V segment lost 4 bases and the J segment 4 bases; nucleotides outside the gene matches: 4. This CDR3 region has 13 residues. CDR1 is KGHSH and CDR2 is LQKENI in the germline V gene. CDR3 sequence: CASSRDRGYEQYF. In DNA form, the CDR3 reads TGTGCCAGCTCACGGGACAGAGGTTACGAGCAGTACTTC.

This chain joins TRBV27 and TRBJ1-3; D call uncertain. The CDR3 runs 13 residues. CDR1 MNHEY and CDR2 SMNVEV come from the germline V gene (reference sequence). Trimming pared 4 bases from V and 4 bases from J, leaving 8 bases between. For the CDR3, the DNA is TGTGCCAGCAGTTCCCCAGGAGGAAACACCATATATTTT. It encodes CASSSPGGNTIYF.

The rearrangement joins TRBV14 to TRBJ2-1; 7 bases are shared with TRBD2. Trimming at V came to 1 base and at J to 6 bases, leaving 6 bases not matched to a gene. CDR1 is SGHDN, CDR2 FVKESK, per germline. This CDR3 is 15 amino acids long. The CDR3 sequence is CASSQVRGGSNEQFF. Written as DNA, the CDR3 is TGTGCCAGCAGCCAAGTACGGGGAGGGAGCAATGAGCAGTTCTTC.

This chain's CDR3 is CSVSRGQETQYF. The CDR3, as DNA: TGCAGCGTATCCAGGGGCCAAGAGACCCAGTACTTC. The rearrangement uses TRBV29-1 and TRBJ2-5; TRBD1 is a possible D gene (6 bases). This CDR3 spans 12 amino acids. The germline V gene encodes CDR1 SQVTM and CDR2 ANQGSEA. V was shortened by 6 bases and J by 1 base, with 9 bases between the two germline ends.

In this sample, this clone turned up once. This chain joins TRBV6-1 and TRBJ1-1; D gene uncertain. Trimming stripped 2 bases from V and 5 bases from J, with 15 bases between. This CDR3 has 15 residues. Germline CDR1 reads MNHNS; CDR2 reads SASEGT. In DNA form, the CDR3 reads TGTGCCAGCAGTGAAACGTGGTCGGGTGTGACTGAAGCTTTCTTT. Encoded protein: CASSETWSGVTEAFF.

In nucleotides, the CDR3 is TGTGCCAGCAGCAGGCCAGGGGACTATGGCTACACCTTC. Its protein product is CASSRPGDYGYTF. J is TRBJ1-2 and V is TRBV9; a possible D gene is TRBD1 (6 bases). The CDR3 is 13 amino acids. From germline, CDR1 is SGDLS and CDR2 YYNGEE. With 4 bases removed from V and 3 bases from J, the gap between germline ends came to 10 bases.